Given below is one T cell receptor beta chain in context. No cognate antigen has been identified for it. No much larger clonotype is one base removed from it; base qualities were not supplied. The cysteine opens and the phenylalanine closes a CDR3 of 15 amino acids. Only the CDR3 region is kept as DNA, spanning 45 bases read in frame from base 1. The trim is 0 bases for V and 4 bases for J, with a gap of 10 bases between the germline ends. Reading the germline V gene gives CDR1 SGHTS and CDR2 YDEGEE. Whole blood was collected in K2EDTA tubes by collaborating institutions according to the institutions' own protocols. Collaborator samples were shipped for TCRbeta analysis as frozen whole blood, isolated PBMCs, or DNA extracted from either sample type. The sample is drawn from a study of blood T cell repertoires in COVID-19 (dated by TCRdb to the early 2020s). As for the study more broadly: Samples covering the acute and convalescent phases of COVID-19 were provided by collaborators in the United States, Italy and Spain. The samples were drawn from the first 160 participants of the ongoing ImmuneRACE study and from some 1,300 subjects provided by 6 global collaborators. The repertoires were made available in a free public database intended to serve as a resource for research on the immune response to SARS-CoV-2. A de-identified subject ID, COVID-19 status, age in years and sex were almost always included in the sample metadata. The material from the prospective study consisted of cDNA or gDNA derived from T cells, B-cell-depleted T cells, or PBMCs. Where HLA class I and class II types were available, the types were taken from metadata supplied by the sample provider, not from assay-based typing. The dataset comprised deeply sampled blood TCRbeta repertoires from subjects exposed to, actively infected with, or recovered from COVID-19. Broad study findings and their caveats: The amount of clinical and demographic metadata varied by source and participant and was provided uncurated.

TCRbeta CDR3 regions were amplified from genomic DNA by means of the immunoSEQ Assay, a bias-controlled multiplex PCR. The authors processed their data as follows. The number of nucleated cells in each sample was estimated by amplification of reference gene primers within the assay. To quantify the absolute abundance of each unique TCRbeta CDR3 rearrangement, sequence reads were collapsed and filtered. For each sample, productive Simpson clonality was calculated as the square root of Simpson's diversity index over productive rearrangements. Imported from immuneACCESS, the table was reduced by TCRdb to in-frame sequences with V and J called. These copies leave out some clones; in studies compared against another copy, an unresolved V gene accounts for under half, and the cause of the remainder is not known. V and J calls and clone size are copied from that table; D and trimming were computed from the DNA. The sample table contains about 240,000 clones; only one count was recorded for 75% to 90% of them. Over 10% of the sample belongs to the ten largest clones.

The rearranged segments are TRBV5-8 and TRBJ1-4, with no D gene named confidently. The sample was peripheral blood. This TCR came from a woman in her fifties or sixties with active or convalescent COVID-19. The DNA sequence is TGTGCCAGCAGCTTGGTGACGGGAATTAATGAAAAACTGTTTTTT. Translated, this is CASSLVTGINEKLFF.